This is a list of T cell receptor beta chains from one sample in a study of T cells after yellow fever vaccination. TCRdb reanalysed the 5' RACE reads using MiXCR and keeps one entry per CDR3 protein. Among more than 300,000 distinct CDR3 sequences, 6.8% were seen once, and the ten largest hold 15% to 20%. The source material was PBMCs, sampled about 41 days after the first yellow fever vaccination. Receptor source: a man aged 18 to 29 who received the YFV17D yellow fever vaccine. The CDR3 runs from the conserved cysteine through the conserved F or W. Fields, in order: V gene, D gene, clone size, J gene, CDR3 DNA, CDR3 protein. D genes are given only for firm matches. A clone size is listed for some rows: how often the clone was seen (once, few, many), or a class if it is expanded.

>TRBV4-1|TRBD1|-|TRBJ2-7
TGCGCCAGCAGCTCTTCCGGGACAGCGATCTCCTACGAGCAGTACTTC
CASSSSGTAISYEQYF
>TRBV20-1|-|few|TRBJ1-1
TGCAGTGCCACCGGGTTTGCTGAAGCTTTCTTT
CSATGFAEAFF
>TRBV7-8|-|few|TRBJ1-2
TGTGCCAGCAGCCCCGGGACCGTCGCTGATGGCTACACCTTC
CASSPGTVADGYTF
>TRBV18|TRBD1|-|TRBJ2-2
TGTGCCAGCTCACCGTTGGACAGGGACGTTCTCACCGGGGAGCTGTTTTTT
CASSPLDRDVLTGELFF
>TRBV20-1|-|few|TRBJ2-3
TGCAGTTTAGGGCCCCAGGGGACAGATACGCAGTATTTT
CSLGPQGTDTQYF
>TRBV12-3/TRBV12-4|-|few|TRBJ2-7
TGTGCCAGCAGTCCCAACAGGGCTGGCGAGCAGTACTTC
CASSPNRAGEQYF
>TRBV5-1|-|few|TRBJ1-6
TGCGCCACGGCCGTTGGGTTGGGTTCACCCCTCCACTTT
CATAVGLGSPLHF
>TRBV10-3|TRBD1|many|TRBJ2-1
TGTGCCATCAGACGGGACAGCAACAATGAGCAGTTCTTC
CAIRRDSNNEQFF
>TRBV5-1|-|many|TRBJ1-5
TGCGCCAGCAGCTTGGCTTCAGGGCTGCAGCCCCAGCATTTT
CASSLASGLQPQHF
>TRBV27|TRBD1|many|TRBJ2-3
TGTGCCAGCAGTTTCGAGAGGGGGCCGGGGGATACGCAGTATTTT
CASSFERGPGDTQYF
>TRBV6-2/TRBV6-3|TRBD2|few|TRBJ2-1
TGTGCCAGCACATCCGGGACTAGTTTAACGAATGAGCAGTTCTTC
CASTSGTSLTNEQFF
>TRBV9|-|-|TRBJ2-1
TGTGCCAGCAGCGTAGATCTTAGCCGTACCTACAATGAGCAGTTCTTC
CASSVDLSRTYNEQFF
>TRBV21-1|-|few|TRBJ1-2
TGTGCCAGCAGCTCCCGGGACAGGGGGTTCTATGGCTACACCTTC
CASSSRDRGFYGYTF
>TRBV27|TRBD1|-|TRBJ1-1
TGTGCCAGCAGTTTATACACAGGGGACACTGAAGCTTTCTTT
CASSLYTGDTEAFF
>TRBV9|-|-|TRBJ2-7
TGTGCCAGCAGCGGGGGGGTGGGGTTCTCCTACGAGCAGTACTTC
CASSGGVGFSYEQYF
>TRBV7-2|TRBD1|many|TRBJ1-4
TGTGCCAGCAAAAAGGGGGCCTATGAAAAACTGTTTTTT
CASKKGAYEKLFF
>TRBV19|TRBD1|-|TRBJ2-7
TGTGCCAGTAGTATATCTTTTTGGGACAGGGGATACGAGCAGTACTTC
CASSISFWDRGYEQYF
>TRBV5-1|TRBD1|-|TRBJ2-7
TGCGCCAGCAGCTTCACAGGGGCAAGCTCCTACGAGCAGTACTTC
CASSFTGASSYEQYF
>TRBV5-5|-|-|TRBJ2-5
TGTGCCAGCAGCACGATGGACGCCGCCGAGACCCAGTACTTC
CASSTMDAAETQYF
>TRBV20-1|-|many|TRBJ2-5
TGCAGTGCTAGAGATGATGGCCAAGAGACCCAGTACTTC
CSARDDGQETQYF
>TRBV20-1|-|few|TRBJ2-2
TGCTGTGCTCCGAACTACGGCTACGAGGACACCGGGGAGCTGTTTTTT
CCAPNYGYEDTGELFF
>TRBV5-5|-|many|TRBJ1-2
TGTGCCAGCAGCCGGAAGGTGACGGAGATTAACTATGGCTACACCTTC
CASSRKVTEINYGYTF
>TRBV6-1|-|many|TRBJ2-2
TGTGCCAGCAGAAAGGACAAGAACACCGGGGAGCTGTTTTTT
CASRKDKNTGELFF
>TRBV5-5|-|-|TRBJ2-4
TGTGCCATCAGCCCGGGGGTCAAAAACATTCAGTACTTC
CAISPGVKNIQYF
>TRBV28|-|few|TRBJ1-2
TGTGCCAGCAACCCTTCGCTGAACTATGGCTACACCTTC
CASNPSLNYGYTF
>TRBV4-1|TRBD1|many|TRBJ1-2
TGCGCCAGCAGCCAAGAGGCAGGGGGTTCTAACTATGGCTACACCTTC
CASSQEAGGSNYGYTF